This T cell receptor (beta chain) was identified during a study of shared clonotypes between healthy human individuals. This table comes from immunoSEQ multiplex PCR, and its TCRdb copy is limited to in-frame clones, with some not included. The sample has 600,000 or so clones; 95% to 98% are singletons. It was CD45RO-negative cells, positively selected for CCR7, that made up naive CD8 cells, with terminally differentiated effector memory CD45RA+ cells excluded. Germline loops: CDR1 GTSNPN, CDR2 SVGIG (reference sequence). This CDR3 has 14 amino acids. The V and J ends lost 2 bases and 0 bases respectively, with 5 bases between them.

This chain joins TRBV30 and TRBJ2-6; D ambiguous. The source material was naive CD8+ T cells sorted from blood. The receptor was isolated from a man aged 30 to 39 in good health. The CDR3 DNA is TGTGCCTGGAGTAAGGTCTCTGGGGCCAACGTCCTGACTTTC. Encoded protein: CAWSKVSGANVLTF.